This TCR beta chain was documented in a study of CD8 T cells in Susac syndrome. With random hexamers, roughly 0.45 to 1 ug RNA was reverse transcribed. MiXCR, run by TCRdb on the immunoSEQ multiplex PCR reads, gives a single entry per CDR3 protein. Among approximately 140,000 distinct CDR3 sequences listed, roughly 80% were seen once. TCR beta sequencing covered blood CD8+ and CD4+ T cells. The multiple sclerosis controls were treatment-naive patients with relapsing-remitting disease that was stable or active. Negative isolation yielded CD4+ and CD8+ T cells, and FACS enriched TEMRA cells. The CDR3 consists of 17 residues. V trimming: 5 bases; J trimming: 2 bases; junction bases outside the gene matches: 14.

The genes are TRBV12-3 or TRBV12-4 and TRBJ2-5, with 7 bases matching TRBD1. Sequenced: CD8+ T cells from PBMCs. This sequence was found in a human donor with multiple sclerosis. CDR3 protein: CASSTTRTGRRQETQYF. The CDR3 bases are TGTGCCAGCAGTACAACTAGGACAGGCCGGAGACAAGAGACCCAGTACTTC.